The 23 T cell receptor beta chains given below trace back to one sample, sequenced in a study of blood T cells in healthy people across ages. Combining a sample-barcoded 5' primer with a J-beta primer mix, a second PCR ran for 7 to 11 cycles. TCRdb re-derived calls from the 5' RACE reads in MiXCR, one entry per CDR3 protein. In the table there are 800,000 to 900,000 distinct CDR3 sequences, approximately 65% of which are singletons. The source material was blood. These receptors were collected from a man under 40 in good health.

The rearrangement uses TRBV7-2 and TRBJ2-4; 8 nucleotides match TRBD2. CDR3 length: 18 amino acids. Germline CDR1 SGHTA, CDR2 FQGNSA. The V and J ends lost 6 bases and 8 bases, in that order; junction bases with no gene match: 21. The CDR3 coding sequence is TGTGCCAGCAGTCTAGTGGCTTCGCGGGGGGCCGGCCGGGACATTCAGTACTTC. This sequence encodes CASSLVASRGAGRDIQYF.

V gene TRBV12-3 or TRBV12-4 combines with J gene TRBJ2-5; D is perhaps TRBD1 (6 bases). Judging by the DNA end, TRBJ2-7 fits better; the J call may be wrong. This CDR3 has 13 residues. The CDR3 nucleotides are TGTGCCAGCAGTTTCCAGGGGTTGGTCGAGCAGTACTTC. Translating it yields CASSFQGLVEQYF.

This clonotype was observed a single time. The V gene is TRBV20-1, the J gene TRBJ2-7, with a weak D call TRBD2 (5 bases). The CDR3 contains 14 residues. The V end was cut by 0 bases, the J end by 2 bases, with 11 bases between. The germline V gene has CDR1 DFQATT and CDR2 SNEGSKA (reference sequence). DNA for the CDR3: TGCAGTGCTAGAGATCAGGCCGGGACCTACGAGCAGTACTTC. This translates into CSARDQAGTYEQYF.

As concerns this clonotype: A read error may account for a junction end that differs from germline. V and J are TRBV7-2 and TRBJ2-7; D possibly matches TRBD1 or TRBD2 (6 bases each). Germline values: CDR1 SGHTA, CDR2 FQGNSA. CDR3 size: 14 residues. Here the CDR3 reads CASSEGGPSDEQYF. As DNA, the CDR3 is TGTGCCAGCAGCGAAGGGGGGCCCTCCGACGAGCAGTACTTC.

The sample holds one count of this clonotype. V usage is TRBV29-1 and J usage is TRBJ2-1; the D is unclear. The V end was cut by 3 bases, the J end by 3 bases, with 6 bases between. Germline CDR1 and CDR2: SQVTM and ANQGSEA. This CDR3 spans 12 amino acids. The CDR3, as DNA: TGCAGCGTTGACTCCGGCTACAATGAGCAGTTCTTC. As protein: CSVDSGYNEQFF.

CDR3 amino acids: CASSLNQGEAGGYTF. CDR3 in DNA: TGCGCCAGCAGCTTGAATCAGGGCGAGGCGGGGGGCTACACCTTC. The chain has TRBV5-1 and TRBJ1-2, with D possibly being TRBD1 (5 bases). Trimming shortened V by 1 base and J by 8 bases, and 18 bases separated the two germline ends. The CDR3 consists of 15 residues. CDR1 is SGHRS, CDR2 YFSETQ, per germline.

The V call is TRBV6-2 or TRBV6-3, the J call TRBJ1-5; D unclear. The CDR3 sequence is 14 residues long. V was pared by 6 bases and J by 0 bases, with 9 bases between. Germline loops: CDR1 MNHEY, CDR2 SVGEGT. The CDR3 spells CASRVSYSNQPQHF. CDR3 bases: TGTGCCAGCAGGGTCTCATATAGCAATCAGCCCCAGCATTTT.

The sample holds a few counts of this clonotype. V gene TRBV6-5 combines with J gene TRBJ2-1; perhaps TRBD2 as D (6 bases). Trimming stripped 0 bases from V and 0 bases from J, with 12 bases between. Per germline, CDR1 MNHEY and CDR2 SVGAGI. This CDR3 is built from 17 residues. This CDR3 is CASSYSRDGSSYNEQFF. The CDR3 region has the DNA TGTGCCAGCAGTTACTCGAGGGACGGGAGCTCCTACAATGAGCAGTTCTTC.

The genes are TRBV5-6 and TRBJ2-3; 10 nucleotides agree with TRBD2. From germline, CDR1 is SGHDT and CDR2 YYEEEE. The CDR3 runs to 15 residues. Unmatched junction bases numbered 6, after V lost 4 bases and J lost 4 bases. CDR3 protein: CASSRAGGEPDTQYF. The DNA of the CDR3 is TGTGCCAGCAGCCGAGCGGGGGGGGAACCAGATACGCAGTATTTT. Full variable domain (missing parts from reference TRBV5-6 and TRBJ2-3): DAGVTQSPTHLIKTRGQQVTLRCSPKSGHDTVSWYQQALGQGPQFIFQYYEEEERQRGNFPDRFSGHQFPNYSSELNVNALLLGDSALYLCASSRAGGEPDTQYFGPGTRLTVL.

As DNA, the CDR3 is TGTGCCAGCGGGATAAGATCCTACGAGCAGTACTTC. This translates into CASGIRSYEQYF. The J gene is TRBJ2-7, the V gene TRBV7-2; D remains unclear. This CDR3 spans 12 amino acids. V lost 8 bases and J 1 base, leaving 9 bases between the germline ends. Germline V gene data show CDR1 as SGHTA and CDR2 as FQGNSA.

This chain links TRBV12-3 or TRBV12-4 with TRBJ1-2, with 7 nucleotides matching TRBD1. CDR3 length: 14 residues. V gave up 8 bases and J gave up 3 bases; unmatched junction bases: 9. The CDR3 coding sequence is TGTGCCAGCGGCCATACAGGGGACTACTATGGCTACACCTTC. This sequence encodes CASGHTGDYYGYTF.

The gene calls are TRBV20-1 and TRBJ2-3, with 8 bases fitting TRBD2. The CDR3 is made up of 15 amino acids. Germline CDR1 reads DFQATT; CDR2 reads SNEGSKA (reference sequence). V gave up 0 bases and J gave up 5 bases; unmatched junction bases: 7. The CDR3 sequence: CSARDGVAGKDTQYF. The CDR3 bases are TGCAGTGCTAGAGATGGTGTAGCGGGGAAAGATACGCAGTATTTT.

The CDR3 here is CASSQTRGRRETQYF. The CDR3 region has the DNA TGTGCCAGCTCCCAGACGAGGGGGAGAAGGGAGACCCAGTACTTC. The V and J genes are TRBV18 and TRBJ2-4; perhaps TRBD1 as D (6 bases). The end of the DNA aligns better with TRBJ2-5, so the J call may be wrong. The CDR3 length is 15 residues. Germline V CDR1 and CDR2: KGHSH, LQKENI.

In its sample, this clonotype was seen once. V usage is TRBV20-1 and J usage is TRBJ2-1; 11 bases line up with TRBD2. The V gene's germline CDR1 is DFQATT and CDR2 SNEGSKA (reference sequence). The CDR3 sequence is 15 residues long. Trimming removed 6 bases from V and 3 bases from J; junction bases left unmatched: 7. CDR3 in amino acids: CSASGLAGGYNEQFF. In nucleotides, the CDR3 is TGCAGTGCCAGCGGGCTAGCGGGGGGCTACAATGAGCAGTTCTTC.

The chain combines TRBV12-3 or TRBV12-4 with TRBJ1-5, with 10 positions matching TRBD1. This CDR3 comprises 15 residues. Trimming at V came to 4 bases and at J to 4 bases, leaving 4 bases not matched to a gene. CDR3 DNA: TGTGCCAGCAGTTCGGGACAGGGGATGAATCAGCCCCAGCATTTT. Translation: CASSSGQGMNQPQHF.

The chain carries TRBV20-1 and TRBJ2-3, with 11 bases aligning to TRBD2. This CDR3 is built from 17 residues. Germline assignment: CDR1 DFQATT and CDR2 SNEGSKA (reference sequence). V shed 0 bases, J shed 1 base, and the junction held 6 bases outside the gene matches. The CDR3 protein is CSARDPQLAGGTDTQYF. The CDR3 DNA reads as TGCAGTGCTAGAGATCCCCAACTAGCGGGGGGCACAGATACGCAGTATTTT.

This rearrangement joins TRBV7-2 to TRBJ2-4; 8 bases are a match to TRBD1. Near its end, the DNA agrees better with TRBJ2-7, so the J call may be wrong. Germline CDR1 SGHTA, CDR2 FQGNSA. This CDR3 spans 16 amino acids. This CDR3 reads CASSPRRGQGANEQYF. In DNA, the CDR3 is TGTGCCAGCAGCCCAAGAAGGGGGCAGGGGGCTAACGAGCAGTACTTC.

A remark on this clonotype: This may arise from a read error, as a much more abundant clone is one base away. The chain combines TRBV7-2 with TRBJ2-4, with a possible D match to TRBD2 (6 bases). The J call may be mistaken, given a closer DNA end match to TRBJ2-5. CDR3 length equals 15 residues. Germline V gene data show CDR1 as SGHTA and CDR2 as FQGNSA. The CDR3 is CASGLRASRGETQYF. The CDR3 DNA sequence: TGTGCCAGCGGCTTAAGAGCCTCGCGGGGAGAGACCCAGTACTTC.

This sequence joins TRBV7-2 and TRBJ2-7; 9 bases are a match to TRBD2. The CDR3 sequence is 16 residues long. The J segment lost 2 bases and the V segment lost 5 bases, leaving 10 bases of the junction unmatched. Germline values: CDR1 SGHTA, CDR2 FQGNSA. This CDR3 reads CASSLKAGLAPYEQYF. The CDR3 nucleotides read TGTGCCAGCAGCCTAAAAGCGGGACTAGCTCCCTACGAGCAGTACTTC.

The rearrangement joins TRBV15 to TRBJ2-4; D is possibly TRBD1 (5 bases). The CDR3 has 11 amino acids. The germline V and J ends were trimmed by 8 bases and 5 bases, with 7 bases remaining between them. Germline V gives CDR1 LNHNV, CDR2 YYDKDF (reference sequence). For the CDR3, the DNA is TGTGCCACCGGGGCAGAAAACATTCAGTACTTC. Encoded protein: CATGAENIQYF.

V gene TRBV5-1 combines with J gene TRBJ2-5, with 7 positions matching TRBD2. Germline V gene data show CDR1 as SGHRS and CDR2 as YFSETQ. Trimming cost V 0 bases and J 2 bases; bases outside gene matches: 10. The CDR3 length is 17 residues. Here the CDR3 reads CASSLAFRGGNQETQYF. In DNA form, the CDR3 reads TGCGCCAGCAGCTTGGCTTTTCGCGGGGGAAATCAAGAGACCCAGTACTTC.

The chain links TRBV12-3 or TRBV12-4 to TRBJ2-7, with 10 nucleotides matching TRBD1. V was pared by 5 bases and J by 4 bases, with 8 bases of the junction left unmatched. The CDR3 length is 15 residues. The CDR3 DNA sequence: TGTGCCAGCAGTCCCGGGACAGGGGCCGGGTACGAGCAGTACTTC. This translates into CASSPGTGAGYEQYF.

The genes are TRBV29-1 and TRBJ2-1; D is unclear. The V gene's germline CDR1 is SQVTM and CDR2 ANQGSEA. The CDR3 runs to 13 residues. The V end was cut by 4 bases, the J end by 5 bases, with 12 bases between. Here the CDR3 DNA reads TGCAGCGTTGTATACGGCAACAACAATGAGCAGTTCTTC. Residues: CSVVYGNNNEQFF.